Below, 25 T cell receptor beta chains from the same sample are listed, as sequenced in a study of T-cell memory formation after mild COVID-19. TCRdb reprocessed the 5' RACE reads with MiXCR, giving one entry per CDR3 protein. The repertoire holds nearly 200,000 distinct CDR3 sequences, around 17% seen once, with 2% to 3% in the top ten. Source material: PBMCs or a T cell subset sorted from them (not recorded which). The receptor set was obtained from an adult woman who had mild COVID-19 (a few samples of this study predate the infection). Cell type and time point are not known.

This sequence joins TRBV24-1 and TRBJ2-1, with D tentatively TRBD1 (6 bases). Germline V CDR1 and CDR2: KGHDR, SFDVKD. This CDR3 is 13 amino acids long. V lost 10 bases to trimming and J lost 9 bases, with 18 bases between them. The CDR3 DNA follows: TGTGCCACTGGCGGTGGACAGTTACCTGAGCAGTTCTTC. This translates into CATGGGQLPEQFF.

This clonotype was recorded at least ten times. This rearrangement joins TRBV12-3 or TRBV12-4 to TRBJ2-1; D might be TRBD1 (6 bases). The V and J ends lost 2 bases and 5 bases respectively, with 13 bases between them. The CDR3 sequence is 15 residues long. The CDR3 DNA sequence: TGTGCCAGCAGTTTACTAGAGACAGGACACAATGAGCAGTTCTTC. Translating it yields CASSLLETGHNEQFF.

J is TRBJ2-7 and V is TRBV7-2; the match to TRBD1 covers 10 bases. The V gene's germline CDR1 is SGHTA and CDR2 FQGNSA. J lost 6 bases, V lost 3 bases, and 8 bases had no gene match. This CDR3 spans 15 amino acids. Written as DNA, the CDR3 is TGTGCCAGCAGCTTTGGGGGACAGGGGTCGTCCGAGCAGTACTTC. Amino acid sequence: CASSFGGQGSSEQYF.

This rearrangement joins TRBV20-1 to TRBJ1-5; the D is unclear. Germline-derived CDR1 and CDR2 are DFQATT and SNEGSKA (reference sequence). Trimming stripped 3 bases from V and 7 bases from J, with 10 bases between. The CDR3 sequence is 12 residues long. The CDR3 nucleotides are TGCAGTGCTAGTATGGGGTCCCAGCCCCAGCATTTT. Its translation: CSASMGSQPQHF.

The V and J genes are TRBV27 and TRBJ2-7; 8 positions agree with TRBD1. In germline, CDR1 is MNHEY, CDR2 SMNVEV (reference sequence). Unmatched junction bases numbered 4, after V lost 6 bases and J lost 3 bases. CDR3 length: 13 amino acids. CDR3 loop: CASRRTGSYEQYF. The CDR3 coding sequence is TGTGCCAGCAGGAGGACAGGGAGCTACGAGCAGTACTTC.

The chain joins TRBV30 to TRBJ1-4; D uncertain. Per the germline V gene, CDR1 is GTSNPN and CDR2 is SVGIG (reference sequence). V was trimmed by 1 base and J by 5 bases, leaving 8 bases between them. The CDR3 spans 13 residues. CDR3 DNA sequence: TGTGCCTGGAGTGCCGGATTCAATGAAAAACTGTTTTTT. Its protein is CAWSAGFNEKLFF.

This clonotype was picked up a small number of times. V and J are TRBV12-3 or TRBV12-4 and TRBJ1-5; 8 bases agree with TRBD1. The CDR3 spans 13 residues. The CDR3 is CATQGAHNQPQHF. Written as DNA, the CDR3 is TGTGCTACTCAGGGGGCACACAATCAGCCCCAGCATTTT.

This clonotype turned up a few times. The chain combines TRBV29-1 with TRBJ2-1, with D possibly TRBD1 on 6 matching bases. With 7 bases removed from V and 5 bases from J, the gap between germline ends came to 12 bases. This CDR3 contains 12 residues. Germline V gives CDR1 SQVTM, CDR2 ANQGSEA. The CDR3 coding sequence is TGCAGCGCAAAGAGGACAGACAATGAGCAGTTCTTC. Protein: CSAKRTDNEQFF.

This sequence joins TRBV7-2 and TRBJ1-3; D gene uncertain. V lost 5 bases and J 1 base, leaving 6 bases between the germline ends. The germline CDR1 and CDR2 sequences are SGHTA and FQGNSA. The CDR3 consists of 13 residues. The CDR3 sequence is CASSPPSGNTIYF. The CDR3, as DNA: TGTGCCAGCAGCCCCCCTTCTGGAAACACCATATATTTT.

The CDR3 reads CASCRTGNTEAFF. Here the CDR3 DNA reads TGTGCCAGCTGCCGGACAGGGAACACTGAAGCTTTCTTT. The J gene is TRBJ1-1, the V gene TRBV6-5; 7 nucleotides match TRBD1. From germline, CDR1 is MNHEY and CDR2 SVGAGI. The CDR3 consists of 13 residues. Trimming cost V 8 bases and J 1 base; bases outside gene matches: 4.

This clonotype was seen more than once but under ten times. CDR3 region: CASSPPQGLASPLHF. The CDR3, as DNA: TGTGCCAGCAGTCCCCCACAGGGTCTGGCTTCACCCCTCCACTTT. This chain connects TRBV6-6 to TRBJ1-6, with D perhaps matching TRBD1 (6 bases). This CDR3 region has 15 residues. V lost 5 bases, J lost 9 bases, and 17 bases lay in between. Germline lookup yields CDR1 MNHNY and CDR2 SVGAGI (reference sequence).

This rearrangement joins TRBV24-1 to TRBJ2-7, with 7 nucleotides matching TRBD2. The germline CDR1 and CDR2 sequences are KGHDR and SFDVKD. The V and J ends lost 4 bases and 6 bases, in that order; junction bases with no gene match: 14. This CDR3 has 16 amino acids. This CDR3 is CATSDPRSSGIGEQYF. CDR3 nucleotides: TGTGCCACCAGTGACCCCCGGTCCAGCGGGATTGGCGAGCAGTACTTC.

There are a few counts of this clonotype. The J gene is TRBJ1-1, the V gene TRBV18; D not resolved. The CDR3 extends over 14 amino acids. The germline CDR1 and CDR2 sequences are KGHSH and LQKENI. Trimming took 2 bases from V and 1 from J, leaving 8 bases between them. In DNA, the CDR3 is TGTGCCAGCTCACCAGTGAGCCGGAACACTGAAGCTTTCTTT. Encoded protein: CASSPVSRNTEAFF.

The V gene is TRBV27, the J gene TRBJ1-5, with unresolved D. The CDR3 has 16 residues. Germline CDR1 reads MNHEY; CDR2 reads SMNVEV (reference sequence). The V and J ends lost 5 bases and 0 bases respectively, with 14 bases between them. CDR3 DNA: TGTGCCAGCAGTCCACGGCCCCCTTATAGCAATCAGCCCCAGCATTTT. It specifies CASSPRPPYSNQPQHF.

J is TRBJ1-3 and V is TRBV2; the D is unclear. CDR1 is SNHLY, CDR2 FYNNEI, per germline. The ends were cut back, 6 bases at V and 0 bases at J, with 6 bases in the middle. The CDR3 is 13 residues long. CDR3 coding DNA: TGTGCCAGCAGGATGGCCTCTGGAAACACCATATATTTT. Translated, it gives CASRMASGNTIYF.

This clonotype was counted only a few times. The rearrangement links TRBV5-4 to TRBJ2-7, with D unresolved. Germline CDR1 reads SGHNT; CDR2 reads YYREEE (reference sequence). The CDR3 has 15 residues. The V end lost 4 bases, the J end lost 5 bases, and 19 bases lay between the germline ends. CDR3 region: CASSAEKTPSDEQYF. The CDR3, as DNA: TGTGCCAGCAGCGCGGAAAAGACCCCGTCCGACGAGCAGTACTTC. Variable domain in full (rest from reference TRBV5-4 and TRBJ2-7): ETGVTQSPTHLIKTRGQQVTLRCSSQSGHNTVSWYQQALGQGPQFIFQYYREEENGRGNFPPRFSGLQFPNYSSELNVNALELDDSALYLCASSAEKTPSDEQYFGPGTRLTVT.

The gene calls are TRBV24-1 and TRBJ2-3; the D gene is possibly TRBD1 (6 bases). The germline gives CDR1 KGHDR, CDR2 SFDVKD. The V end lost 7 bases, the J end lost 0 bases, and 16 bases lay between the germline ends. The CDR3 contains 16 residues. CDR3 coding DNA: TGTGCCACCAGGGCTACCCAGGGACAAAGCACAGATACGCAGTATTTT. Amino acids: CATRATQGQSTDTQYF.

CDR3: CASSATGLRGDSGNTIYF. The CDR3 DNA reads TGTGCCAGCAGCGCAACCGGCCTGAGGGGGGACTCTGGAAACACCATATATTTT. V usage is TRBV5-6 and J usage is TRBJ1-3; D might be TRBD1 (6 bases). CDR1 and CDR2 from the germline V gene are SGHDT and YYEEEE. Trimming shortened V by 4 bases and J by 0 bases, and 20 bases separated the two germline ends. The CDR3 extends over 18 amino acids.

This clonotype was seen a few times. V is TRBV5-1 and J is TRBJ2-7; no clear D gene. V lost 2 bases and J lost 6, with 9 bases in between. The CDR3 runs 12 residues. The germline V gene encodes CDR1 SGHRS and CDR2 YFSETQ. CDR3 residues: CASSLSLGEQYF. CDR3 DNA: TGCGCCAGCAGCTTAAGTTTAGGCGAGCAGTACTTC.

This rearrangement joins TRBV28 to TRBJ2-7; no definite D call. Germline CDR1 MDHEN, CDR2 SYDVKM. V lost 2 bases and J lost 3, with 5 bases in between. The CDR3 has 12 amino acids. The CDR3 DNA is TGTGCCAGCAGTTTACGATTCTACGAGCAGTACTTC. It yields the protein CASSLRFYEQYF.

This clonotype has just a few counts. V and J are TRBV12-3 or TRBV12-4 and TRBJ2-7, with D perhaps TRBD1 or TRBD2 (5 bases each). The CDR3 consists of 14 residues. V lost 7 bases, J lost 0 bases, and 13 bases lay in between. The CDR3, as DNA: TGTGCCAGCACCACGGGGACGAACTCCTACGAGCAGTACTTC. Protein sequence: CASTTGTNSYEQYF.

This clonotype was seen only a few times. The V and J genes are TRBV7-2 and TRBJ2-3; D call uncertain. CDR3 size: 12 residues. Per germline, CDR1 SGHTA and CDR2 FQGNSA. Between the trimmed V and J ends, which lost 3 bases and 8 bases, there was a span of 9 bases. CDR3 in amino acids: CASSLAMITQYF. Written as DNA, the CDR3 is TGTGCCAGCAGCTTGGCGATGATTACGCAGTATTTT.

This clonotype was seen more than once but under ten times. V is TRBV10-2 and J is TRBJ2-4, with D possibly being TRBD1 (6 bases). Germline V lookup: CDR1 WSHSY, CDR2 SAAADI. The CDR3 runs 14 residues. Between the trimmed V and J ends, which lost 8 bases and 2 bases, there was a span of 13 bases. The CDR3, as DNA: TGCGCCAGCGGCCCCCAGGGGACCAAAAACATTCAGTACTTC. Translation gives CASGPQGTKNIQYF.

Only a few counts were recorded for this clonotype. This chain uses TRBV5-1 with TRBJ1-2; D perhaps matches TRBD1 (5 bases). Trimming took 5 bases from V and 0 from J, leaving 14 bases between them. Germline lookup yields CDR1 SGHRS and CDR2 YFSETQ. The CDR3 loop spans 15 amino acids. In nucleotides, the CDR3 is TGCGCCAGCAGTCCTCAGGGATCACCTAACTATGGCTACACCTTC. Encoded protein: CASSPQGSPNYGYTF.

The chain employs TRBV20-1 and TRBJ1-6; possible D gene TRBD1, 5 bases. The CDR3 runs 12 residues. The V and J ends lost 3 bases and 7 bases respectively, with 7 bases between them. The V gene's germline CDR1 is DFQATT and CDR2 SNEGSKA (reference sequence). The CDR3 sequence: CSARGGNSPLHF. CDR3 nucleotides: TGCAGTGCTAGGGGGGGAAATTCACCCCTCCACTTT.